A single sample gave rise to the 23 T cell receptor beta chains below, sequenced in a study of shared clonotypes between healthy human individuals. The protocol was immunoSEQ multiplex PCR, while the TCRdb copy is restricted to in-frame clones and leaves out a portion. The table includes 490,000 or so clones, roughly four fifths detected once. Sequencing was carried out using PBMCs. The receptors originated from a middle-aged woman in good health. Some clones in this sample may be carry-over from other donors' samples.

The chain uses TRBV28 and TRBJ2-7; a possible D gene is TRBD2 (5 bases). Germline CDR1 and CDR2: MDHEN and SYDVKM. CDR3 length: 13 amino acids. V lost 6 bases, J lost 4 bases, and 13 bases lay in between. The CDR3 DNA reads TGTGCCAGCAGCAGAGGGCAAGCGTACGAGCAGTACTTC. This translates into CASSRGQAYEQYF.

The chain employs TRBV18 and TRBJ2-1; 7 nucleotides align to TRBD1. V lost 3 bases, J lost 4 bases, and 6 bases stayed unmatched. Germline V gives CDR1 KGHSH, CDR2 LQKENI. This CDR3 contains 15 residues. The CDR3 DNA reads TGTGCCAGCTCACCGGAGACAGGGCAATACAATGAGCAGTTCTTC. Its translation is CASSPETGQYNEQFF.

V is TRBV18 and J is TRBJ2-2, with D uncertain. The CDR3 is 15 amino acids. The V end was cut by 3 bases, the J end by 4 bases, with 12 bases between. The germline CDR1 and CDR2 sequences are KGHSH and LQKENI. As DNA, the CDR3 is TGTGCCAGCTCACCTCTCGAGCTAAGCACCGGGGAGCTGTTTTTT. It encodes CASSPLELSTGELFF.

Concerning this clone itself: The junction and the germline gene differ at one end; a read error may be behind it. V usage is TRBV19 and J usage is TRBJ2-3; 11 nucleotides agree with TRBD2. Germline lookup yields CDR1 LNHDA and CDR2 SQIVND (reference sequence). This CDR3 region has 15 residues. CDR3 DNA sequence: TGTGCCAGTAGCATAGCGGGAGGGCCCACAGATACGCAGTATTTT. Protein: CASSIAGGPTDTQYF. The variable domain in full, completed from reference TRBV19 and TRBJ2-3, reads DGGITQSPKYLFRKEGQNVTLSCEQNLNHDAMYWYRQDPGQGLRLIYYSQIVNDFQKGDIAEGYSVSREKKESFPLTVTSAQKNPTAFYLCASSIAGGPTDTQYFGPGTRLTVL.

In its sample, this clone was seen once. The chain carries TRBV5-1 and TRBJ2-5, with 9 bases fitting TRBD2. CDR3 size: 16 residues. CDR1 SGHRS and CDR2 YFSETQ come from the germline V gene. V was clipped by 3 bases and J by 2 bases; unmatched bases: 8. DNA of the CDR3: TGCGCCAGCAGCTCTACTAGCGGGTCGATACAAGAGACCCAGTACTTC. It is translated as CASSSTSGSIQETQYF. The full variable domain, with the rest looked up from reference TRBV5-1 and TRBJ2-5, is KAGVTQTPRYLIKTRGQQVTLSCSPISGHRSVSWYQQTPGQGLQFLFEYFSETQRNKGNFPGRFSGRQFSNSRSEMNVSTLELGDSALYLCASSSTSGSIQETQYFGPGTRLLVL.

This clone was counted many times. The chain has TRBV6-6 and TRBJ2-1; the D is unclear. CDR3 size: 16 residues. Trimming took 2 bases from V and 2 from J, leaving 13 bases between them. Germline-derived CDR1 and CDR2 are MNHNY and SVGAGI (reference sequence). CDR3 protein: CASSYPFVGTYNEQFF. Here the CDR3 DNA reads TGTGCCAGCAGTTACCCTTTTGTGGGTACCTACAATGAGCAGTTCTTC.

This sequence joins TRBV7-2 and TRBJ2-7; TRBD2 matches at 13 bases. The V and J ends lost 7 bases and 5 bases, in that order; junction bases with no gene match: 8. Germline CDR1 and CDR2: SGHTA and FQGNSA. The CDR3 contains 15 residues. The CDR3 DNA is TGTGCCAGCATGCCAACTAGCGGGAGGGTCCACGAGCAGTACTTC. This translates into CASMPTSGRVHEQYF.

The chain employs TRBV6-5 and TRBJ1-3; no definite D call. V was pared by 0 bases and J by 4 bases, with 1 base between. Germline assignment: CDR1 MNHEY and CDR2 SVGAGI. This CDR3 is 12 amino acids long. CDR3 loop: CASSYSGNTIYF. CDR3 nucleotides: TGTGCCAGCAGTTACTCAGGAAACACCATATATTTT.

The table lists this clone with many counts. V is TRBV5-4 and J is TRBJ1-2, with D unresolved. Trimming stripped 5 bases from V and 5 bases from J, with 16 bases between. The germline V gene encodes CDR1 SGHNT and CDR2 YYREEE (reference sequence). This CDR3 region has 14 residues. DNA of the CDR3: TGTGCCAGCAGTTTCACACGGACTGAATATGGCTACACCTTC. This sequence encodes CASSFTRTEYGYTF.

This sequence joins TRBV6-6 and TRBJ1-1, with a tentative D call TRBD1 (5 bases). There are 14 residues in the CDR3. From germline, CDR1 is MNHNY and CDR2 SVGAGI (reference sequence). V was pared by 6 bases and J by 10 bases, with 21 bases between. The CDR3 DNA sequence: TGTGCCAGCAGCCCTCCTGACAGTCCGGACGGAGCTTTCTTT. This sequence encodes CASSPPDSPDGAFF.

This sequence joins TRBV28 and TRBJ1-2, with 8 nucleotides matching TRBD1. The CDR3 runs to 17 residues. Unmatched junction bases numbered 14, after V lost 3 bases and J lost 5 bases. CDR1 is MDHEN, CDR2 SYDVKM, per germline. For the CDR3, the DNA is TGTGCCAGCAGTTTTACCCTCGGACAGGGTAATGGTTATGGCTACACCTTC. It encodes CASSFTLGQGNGYGYTF.

This rearrangement joins TRBV11-2 to TRBJ2-1; perhaps TRBD2 as D (6 bases). Looked up from germline, CDR1 is SGHAT and CDR2 is FQNNGV. This CDR3 contains 14 residues. Trimming cost V 5 bases and J 8 bases, with 16 bases left between them. CDR3 protein: CASSLTSPEDEQFF. For the CDR3, the DNA is TGTGCCAGCAGCCTGACTAGTCCGGAGGATGAGCAGTTCTTC.

V usage is TRBV19 and J usage is TRBJ2-7, with a possible D match to TRBD2 (6 bases). This CDR3 comprises 15 residues. The V end was cut by 2 bases, the J end by 3 bases, with 14 bases between. Per the germline V gene, CDR1 is LNHDA and CDR2 is SQIVND (reference sequence). CDR3 region: CASSIRGLMDYEQYF. For the CDR3, the DNA is TGTGCCAGTAGTATACGGGGGTTAATGGACTACGAGCAGTACTTC.

This chain joins TRBV11-2 and TRBJ2-5, with D possibly being TRBD2 (6 bases). The germline gives CDR1 SGHAT, CDR2 FQNNGV. The CDR3 runs to 13 residues. V was pared by 4 bases and J by 7 bases, with 13 bases between. Here the CDR3 reads CASSWDLRVTQYF. The CDR3 coding sequence is TGTGCCAGCAGCTGGGACTTACGTGTGACCCAGTACTTC.

As concerns this clone: This CDR3 is also generated by other DNA sequences in the sample. The chain carries TRBV28 and TRBJ2-7, with a possible D match to TRBD2 (5 bases). Trimming took 2 bases from V and 6 from J, leaving 8 bases between them. The germline V gene has CDR1 MDHEN and CDR2 SYDVKM. The CDR3 has 12 amino acids. In nucleotides, the CDR3 is TGTGCCAGCAGTTTAGTCCGGGGCGAGCAGTACTTC. Translating gives CASSLVRGEQYF.

The chain carries TRBV5-8 and TRBJ2-3; D gene unclear. The V and J ends lost 2 bases and 5 bases respectively, with 9 bases between them. Germline loops: CDR1 SGHTS, CDR2 YDEGEE. The CDR3 has 13 amino acids. The CDR3: CASSLGLGDTQYF. The DNA for the CDR3 is TGTGCCAGCAGCTTAGGATTGGGAGATACGCAGTATTTT.

This chain links TRBV6-1 with TRBJ1-5, with D hard to call. Germline CDR1 and CDR2: MNHNS and SASEGT. Deletions cut 6 bases from V and 3 bases from J, with 6 bases between. The CDR3 consists of 12 residues. The CDR3 sequence: CASRGINQPQHF. As DNA, the CDR3 is TGTGCCAGCAGGGGAATCAATCAGCCCCAGCATTTT.

This sequence joins TRBV5-6 and TRBJ2-1; the match to TRBD2 covers 10 bases. The CDR3 runs to 16 residues. CDR1 is SGHDT, CDR2 YYEEEE, per germline. Trimming cost V 1 base and J 2 bases; bases outside gene matches: 3. The DNA of the CDR3 is TGTGCCAGCAGCTTGTGGCTAGCGGGGGCCTACAATGAGCAGTTCTTC. The encoded protein is CASSLWLAGAYNEQFF.

Written as DNA, the CDR3 is TGTGCCAGCAGTTACTCGCACACTGAAGCTTTCTTT. Protein: CASSYSHTEAFF. The chain recombines TRBV6-6 with TRBJ1-1; no clear D gene. The V end was cut by 0 bases, the J end by 3 bases, with 2 bases between. This CDR3 comprises 12 residues. Germline V gives CDR1 MNHNY, CDR2 SVGAGI (reference sequence).

V gene TRBV14 combines with J gene TRBJ2-7; the match to TRBD1 covers 7 bases. The germline CDR1 and CDR2 sequences are SGHDN and FVKESK. V gave up 0 bases and J gave up 3 bases; unmatched junction bases: 5. This CDR3 is 15 amino acids long. The CDR3: CASSQDGTARYEQYF. The CDR3 DNA reads TGTGCCAGCAGCCAAGACGGGACAGCCCGCTACGAGCAGTACTTC.

This clone was seen only once. The V call is TRBV7-9, the J call TRBJ2-5, with TRBD1 matching 7 bases. V lost 5 bases to trimming and J lost 10 bases; unmatched junction nucleotides: 16. CDR3 length equals 15 residues. Germline CDR1 and CDR2: SEHNR and FQNEAQ (reference sequence). CDR3 loop: CASSAPGTAGLDQYF. CDR3 nucleotides: TGTGCCAGCAGCGCCCCCGGGACAGCCGGGTTGGACCAGTACTTC. Together with reference TRBV7-9 and TRBJ2-5, the CDR3 gives the full variable domain: DTGVSQNPRHKITKRGQNVTFRCDPISEHNRLYWYRQTLGQGPEFLTYFQNEAQLEKSRLLSDRFSAERPKGSFSTLEIQRTEQGDSAMYLCASSAPGTAGLDQYFGPGTRLLVL.

In this sample, this clone turned up a few times. The chain employs TRBV4-1 and TRBJ2-3; weak D call: TRBD2 (6 bases). Trimming shortened V by 8 bases and J by 7 bases, and 22 bases separated the two germline ends. In germline, CDR1 is MGHRA, CDR2 YSYEKL. This CDR3 has 15 amino acids. DNA of the CDR3: TGCGCCAGCGCCCGAAGTCCGGGAGAGCGGAATACGCAGTATTTT. Translation: CASARSPGERNTQYF.

The V gene is TRBV29-1, the J gene TRBJ1-2; 8 nucleotides match TRBD1. Germline loops: CDR1 SQVTM, CDR2 ANQGSEA. This CDR3 has 14 residues. Unmatched junction bases numbered 11, after V lost 5 bases and J lost 6 bases. The CDR3 DNA follows: TGCAGCGTTCCTCCGGGACAGGACTTGGATGGCTACACCTTC. Protein sequence: CSVPPGQDLDGYTF. Full variable domain (missing parts from reference TRBV29-1 and TRBJ1-2): SAVISQKPSRDICQRGTSLTIQCQVDSQVTMMFWYRQQPGQSLTLIATANQGSEATYESGFVIDKFPISRPNLTFSTLTVSNMSPEDSSIYLCSVPPGQDLDGYTFGSGTRLTVV.